The rows below give T cell receptor beta chains drawn from one sample of a study of T cell responses to AZD1222 COVID-19 vaccine. Sequencing used immunoSEQ multiplex PCR; TCRdb keeps in-frame clones, though not all of them. The repertoire includes 90,000 to 120,000 clones, 88% of them detected once, and less than 9.5% sits in the top ten. The input for sequencing was peripheral blood, taken on day 0 of AZD1222 vaccination. Source of these receptors: an adult in good health. Each CDR3 is given with its conserved first and last residue. Fields, in order: D gene, clone size, J gene, V gene, CDR3 protein, CDR3 DNA. D genes are given only for firm matches. Size values are once, few and many counts, or a class for expanded clones, and some rows have none.

-,-,TRBJ1-1,TRBV29-1,CSVEGGEDTEAFF,TGCAGCGTTGAAGGGGGGGAAGACACTGAAGCTTTCTTT
-,once,TRBJ1-6,TRBV18,CASSRDRSSYNSPLHF,TGTGCCAGCTCACGAGACAGGAGCTCCTATAATTCACCCCTCCACTTT
-,once,TRBJ2-5,TRBV10-3,CAISERFQETQYF,TGTGCCATCAGTGAGAGATTCCAAGAGACCCAGTACTTC
-,-,TRBJ1-4,TRBV10-3,CAIRSDGATNEKLFF,TGTGCCATCAGATCCGACGGTGCAACTAATGAAAAACTGTTTTTT
-,-,TRBJ1-2,TRBV7-2,CASSFGTFPGGYTF,TGTGCCAGCAGTTTTGGAACCTTTCCTGGTGGCTACACCTTC
TRBD2,-,TRBJ2-7,TRBV19,CASSPAGAPPYEQYF,TGTGCCAGTAGTCCGGCGGGAGCCCCCCCCTACGAGCAGTACTTC
TRBD1,-,TRBJ1-6,TRBV2,CASRQDRGGGSPLHF,TGTGCCAGCAGACAGGACAGGGGAGGTGGTTCACCCCTCCACTTT
-,-,TRBJ1-2,TRBV6-5,CASTTAERGYGYTF,TGTGCCAGCACTACGGCGGAGAGAGGCTATGGCTACACCTTC
-,-,TRBJ1-1,TRBV24-1,CATSDLGPGGSTEAFF,TGTGCCACCAGTGATTTGGGGCCGGGGGGATCCACTGAAGCTTTCTTT
TRBD2,-,TRBJ2-1,TRBV27,CASGVRGSGRANEQFF,TGTGCCAGCGGAGTGCGGGGTAGCGGGAGGGCGAATGAGCAGTTCTTC
-,few,TRBJ2-5,TRBV7-7,CASSLRWGSGETQYF,TGTGCTAGCAGCTTACGGTGGGGTTCTGGGGAGACCCAGTACTTC
-,once,TRBJ2-1,TRBV7-2,CASSMPRGLVIYEQFF,TGTGCCAGCAGCATGCCGCGGGGCCTTGTTATCTATGAGCAGTTCTTC
-,-,TRBJ2-7,TRBV2,CASSEGQPYEQYF,TGTGCCAGCAGTGAAGGACAGCCCTACGAGCAGTACTTC
TRBD1,few,TRBJ2-3,TRBV7-6,CASSLFPQGSSTDTQYF,TGTGCCAGCAGCTTATTCCCACAGGGGTCTAGCACAGATACGCAGTATTTT
-,-,TRBJ1-2,TRBV18,CASSPDKDYGYTF,TGTGCCAGCTCACCGGACAAAGACTATGGCTACACCTTC